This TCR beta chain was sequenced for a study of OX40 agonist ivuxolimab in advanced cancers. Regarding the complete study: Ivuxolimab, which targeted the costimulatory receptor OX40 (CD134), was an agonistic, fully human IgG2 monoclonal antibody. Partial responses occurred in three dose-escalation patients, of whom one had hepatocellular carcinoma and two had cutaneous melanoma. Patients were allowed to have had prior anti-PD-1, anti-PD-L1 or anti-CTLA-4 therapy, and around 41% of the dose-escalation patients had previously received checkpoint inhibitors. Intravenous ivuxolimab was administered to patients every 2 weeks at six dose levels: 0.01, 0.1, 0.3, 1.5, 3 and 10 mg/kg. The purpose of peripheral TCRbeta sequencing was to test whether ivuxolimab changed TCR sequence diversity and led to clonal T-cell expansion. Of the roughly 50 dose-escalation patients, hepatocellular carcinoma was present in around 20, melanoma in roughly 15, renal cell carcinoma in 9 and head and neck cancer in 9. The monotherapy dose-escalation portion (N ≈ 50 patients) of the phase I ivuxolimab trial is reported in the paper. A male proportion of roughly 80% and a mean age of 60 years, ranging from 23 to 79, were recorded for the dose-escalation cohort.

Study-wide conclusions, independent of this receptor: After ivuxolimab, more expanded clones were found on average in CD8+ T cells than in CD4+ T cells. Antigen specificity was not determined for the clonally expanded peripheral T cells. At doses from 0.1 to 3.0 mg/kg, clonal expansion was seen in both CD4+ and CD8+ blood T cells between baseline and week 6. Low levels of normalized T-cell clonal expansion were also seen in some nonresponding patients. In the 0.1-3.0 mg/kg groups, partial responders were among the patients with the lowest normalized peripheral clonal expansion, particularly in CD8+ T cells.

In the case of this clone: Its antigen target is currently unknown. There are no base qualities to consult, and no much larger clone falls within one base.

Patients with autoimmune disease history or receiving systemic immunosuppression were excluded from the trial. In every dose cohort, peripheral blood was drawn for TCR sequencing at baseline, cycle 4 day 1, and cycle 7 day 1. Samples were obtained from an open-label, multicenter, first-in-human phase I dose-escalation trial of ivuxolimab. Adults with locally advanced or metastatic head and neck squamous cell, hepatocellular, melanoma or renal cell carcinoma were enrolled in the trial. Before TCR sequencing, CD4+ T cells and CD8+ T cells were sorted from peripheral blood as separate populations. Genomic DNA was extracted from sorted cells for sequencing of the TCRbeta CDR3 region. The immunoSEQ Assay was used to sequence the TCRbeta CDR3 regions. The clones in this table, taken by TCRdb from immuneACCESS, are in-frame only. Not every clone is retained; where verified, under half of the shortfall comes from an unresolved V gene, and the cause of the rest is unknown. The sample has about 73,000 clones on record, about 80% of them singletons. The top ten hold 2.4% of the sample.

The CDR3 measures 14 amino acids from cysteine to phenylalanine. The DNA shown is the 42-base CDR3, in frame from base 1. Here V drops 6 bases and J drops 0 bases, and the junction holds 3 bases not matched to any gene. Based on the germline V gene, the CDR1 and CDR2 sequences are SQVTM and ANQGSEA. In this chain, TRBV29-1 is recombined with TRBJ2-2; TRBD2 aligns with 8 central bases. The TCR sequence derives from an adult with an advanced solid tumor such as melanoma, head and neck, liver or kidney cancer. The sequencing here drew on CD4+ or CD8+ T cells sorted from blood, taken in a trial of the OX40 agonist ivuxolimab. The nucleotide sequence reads TGCAGCGTGGCGGGACTAGCGAACACCGGGGAGCTGTTTTTT. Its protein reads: CSVAGLANTGELFF.